The clone carrying this T cell receptor (beta chain) was counted many times. Its antigen remains unknown. The sample comes from a study of neurological immune-mediated disorders. The sample's time point: longitudinal time-point 1 (baseline). Among the participants, healthy controls were blood bank volunteers in Maryland, USA. The unsorted libraries originated from 2 million PBMCs that had been stored at -80 C. The study's findings and limits: Private repertoires in all groups were suggested, as expanded clones shared no CDR3 amino acid sequences across subjects.

Synthesis of cDNA was carried out by template-switch 5'RACE. The reaction used 10-nucleotide random UMIs. Via MiXCR, TCRdb re-called the 5' RACE reads, giving one row per CDR3 protein. The table shows 60,000 to 90,000 distinct CDR3 sequences, with 9.5% to 13% occurring only once. With 1 base removed from V and 5 bases from J, the gap between germline ends came to 9 bases. CDR3 length equals 14 residues. Germline-derived CDR1 and CDR2 are LNHNV and YYDKDF (reference sequence). The sample comprised PBMCs. The receptor was derived from a man aged 30-40 years in good health. This chain connects TRBV15 to TRBJ1-5; D gene ambiguous. CDR3 in amino acids: CATSRVTRDQPQHF. The CDR3 DNA follows: TGTGCCACCAGCAGAGTCACAAGGGATCAGCCCCAGCATTTT.